The 12 T cell receptor beta chains below all came from one sample that was sequenced in a study of blood T cells in healthy people across ages. Together with a sample-barcoded 5' primer, a J-beta primer mix was included in a second PCR lasting about 6 to 12 cycles. TCRdb reanalysed the 5' RACE reads using MiXCR and keeps one entry per CDR3 protein. The sample includes roughly 2 million distinct CDR3 sequences, just under 50% of them seen just once. The sequencing input was blood. These receptors were collected from a woman in her thirties or forties in good health.

V gene TRBV29-1 combines with J gene TRBJ1-1; TRBD1 matches at 7 bases. CDR1 and CDR2 (germline): SQVTM, ANQGSEA. V lost 8 bases to trimming and J lost 1 base; unmatched junction nucleotides: 7. This CDR3 comprises 13 residues. The CDR3 sequence: CSSVGQTNTEAFF. CDR3 in DNA: TGCAGCTCCGTGGGACAGACGAACACTGAAGCTTTCTTT.

This clonotype occurred many times. Here the CDR3 reads CASSLQGAGYGYTF. CDR3 DNA sequence: TGTGCCAGCAGTCTACAGGGGGCCGGCTATGGCTACACCTTC. The rearrangement links TRBV27 to TRBJ1-2, with TRBD1 matching 9 bases. The length of the CDR3 is 14 residues. V gave up 5 bases and J gave up 4 bases; unmatched junction bases: 5. Germline lookup yields CDR1 MNHEY and CDR2 SMNVEV (reference sequence).

This chain links TRBV28 with TRBJ2-5; tentative D call: TRBD2 (5 bases). The V end was cut by 6 bases, the J end by 5 bases, with 19 bases between. This CDR3 comprises 15 residues. Germline assignment: CDR1 MDHEN and CDR2 SYDVKM. The CDR3: CASSYDSSRGETQYF. CDR3 nucleotides: TGTGCCAGCAGCTACGACTCCTCCAGAGGGGAGACCCAGTACTTC.

About this clonotype: This may be a read error: a much more frequent sequence differs by one nucleotide. The chain is built from TRBV29-1 and TRBJ2-3; 13 nucleotides match TRBD2. The V gene's germline CDR1 is SQVTM and CDR2 ANQGSEA. V shed 6 bases, J shed 5 bases, and the junction held 14 bases outside the gene matches. The CDR3 covers 17 residues. The CDR3 protein is CSVSGTSGALRGDTQYF. CDR3 nucleotide sequence: TGCAGCGTCTCCGGGACTAGCGGGGCCTTACGGGGAGATACGCAGTATTTT.

A few counts support this clonotype. The chain carries TRBV20-1 and TRBJ2-5; D may be TRBD1 (6 bases). This CDR3 spans 14 amino acids. Germline loops: CDR1 DFQATT, CDR2 SNEGSKA (reference sequence). The ends were cut back, 6 bases at V and 6 bases at J, with 20 bases in the middle. CDR3 nucleotide sequence: TGCAGTGCCCCCGAGGGGCAGGGGCAGAAGACCCAGTACTTC. This gives the protein CSAPEGQGQKTQYF.

This sequence joins TRBV15 and TRBJ2-7; TRBD2 matches at 10 bases. The CDR3 is 15 amino acids. V trimming: 0 bases; J trimming: 4 bases; junction bases outside the gene matches: 3. The germline gives CDR1 LNHNV, CDR2 YYDKDF (reference sequence). The DNA of the CDR3 is TGTGCCACCAGCAGAGAAAAGCGGGGGGGATACGAGCAGTACTTC. Its protein is CATSREKRGGYEQYF.

The J gene is TRBJ2-5, the V gene TRBV6-2 or TRBV6-3; D is perhaps TRBD2 (5 bases). Germline CDR1 MNHEY, CDR2 SVGEGT. Trimming took off 8 bases at V and 11 bases at J, with 24 bases between the two ends. CDR3 length equals 14 residues. The CDR3 sequence is CASGLPSGTNEQYF. The CDR3 bases are TGTGCCAGCGGCCTACCGTCGGGAACGAATGAGCAGTACTTC.

This clonotype has only a few counts. The chain is built from TRBV6-2 or TRBV6-3 and TRBJ2-7; D gene ambiguous. Trimming stripped 2 bases from V and 5 bases from J, with 4 bases between. The CDR3 has 11 residues. CDR1 is MNHEY and CDR2 is SVGEGT in the germline V gene. CDR3 in amino acids: CASSYRNEQYF. The CDR3 region has the DNA TGTGCCAGCAGTTACAGGAACGAGCAGTACTTC.

The genes are TRBV9 and TRBJ2-5; 7 nucleotides match TRBD1. V gave up 4 bases and J gave up 2 bases; unmatched junction bases: 8. Germline V gives CDR1 SGDLS, CDR2 YYNGEE. This CDR3 comprises 15 residues. The CDR3: CASSSPGGLQETQYF. DNA of the CDR3: TGTGCCAGCAGCTCTCCAGGGGGTCTACAAGAGACCCAGTACTTC.

This rearrangement joins TRBV20-1 to TRBJ2-1; D perhaps matches TRBD1 (5 bases). This CDR3 region has 14 residues. From germline, CDR1 is DFQATT and CDR2 SNEGSKA (reference sequence). Deletions cut 8 bases from V and 4 bases from J, with 18 bases between. CDR3 bases: TGCAGTACCAGAAGGGGTTTAGGTTACAATGAGCAGTTCTTC. Translating gives CSTRRGLGYNEQFF.

This clonotype has a handful of counts. The genes are TRBV28 and TRBJ1-2; D is unresolved. Per the germline V gene, CDR1 is MDHEN and CDR2 is SYDVKM. V was clipped by 3 bases and J by 0 bases, with 11 bases between them. The CDR3 is 15 amino acids. CDR3 DNA: TGTGCCAGCAGTTTTCAAGGACGGCCTAACTATGGCTACACCTTC. Its translation: CASSFQGRPNYGYTF.

This clonotype turned up a few times. The rearrangement uses TRBV7-8 and TRBJ1-2; TRBD1 aligns across 11 bases. V lost 1 base to trimming and J lost 4 bases; unmatched junction nucleotides: 5. Germline lookup yields CDR1 SGHVS and CDR2 FQNEAQ. The CDR3 has 16 residues. The CDR3 coding sequence is TGTGCCAGCAGCTTAGAAGGGACAGGGGGTGGCTATGGCTACACCTTC. It specifies CASSLEGTGGGYGYTF.